These 4 T cell receptor beta chains came from one sample sequenced in a study of blood T cell repertoires in COVID-19. Assay: immunoSEQ multiplex PCR; the TCRdb copy retains only in-frame clones and omits some. Here the sample spans 180,000 or so clones, roughly 85% being singletons. Sample: peripheral blood. Receptors originate from a woman aged 55-75 years with acute or convalescent COVID-19.

This CDR3 is CASSLATTGAVQYV. CDR3 nucleotide sequence: TGTGCCAGCAGCTTAGCGACTACGGGAGCGGTGCAGTACGTC. The chain links TRBV7-8 to TRBJ2-7; a possible D gene is TRBD2 (6 bases). CDR1 and CDR2 (germline): SGHVS, FQNEAQ. V gave up 0 bases and J gave up 9 bases, with 15 bases separating them. CDR3 length equals 14 residues.

The rearrangement links TRBV5-1 to TRBJ1-1; tentative D call: TRBD1 (5 bases). The germline V and J ends were trimmed by 0 bases and 4 bases, with 10 bases remaining between them. Germline-derived CDR1 and CDR2 are SGHRS and YFSETQ. CDR3 length equals 14 residues. In DNA, the CDR3 is TGCGCCAGCAGCTTGGAAACAGGATTCACTGAAGCTTTCTTT. It is translated as CASSLETGFTEAFF.

This clone was seen a single time. This sequence joins TRBV6-6 and TRBJ2-1; possibly TRBD2 for D (7 bases). This CDR3 is 13 amino acids long. The V end lost 6 bases, the J end lost 9 bases, and 15 bases lay between the germline ends. CDR1 is MNHNY, CDR2 SVGAGI, per germline (reference sequence). CDR3 sequence reads: CASRNRGGGEQFF. The CDR3 coding sequence is TGTGCCAGCAGAAACCGGGGAGGGGGTGAGCAGTTCTTC.

In DNA form, the CDR3 reads TGTGCCAGCAGTTCATCCCCCGGGACACTTCGATATAGCAATCAGCCCCAGCATTTT. Encoded protein: CASSSSPGTLRYSNQPQHF. The chain joins TRBV28 to TRBJ1-5; a possible D gene is TRBD1 (6 bases). The CDR3 has 19 amino acids. Trimming pared 4 bases from V and 0 bases from J, leaving 22 bases between. Germline CDR1 reads MDHEN; CDR2 reads SYDVKM.